This T cell receptor (beta chain) was profiled in a study of T cells after somatic rescue of genetic block. Libraries were prepared by immunoSEQ multiplex PCR; TCRdb keeps only in-frame clonotypes and omits some of them. The profile covers roughly 51,000 clones, with around 96% appearing a single time and roughly 0.077% taken by the ten largest. CDR3 length equals 15 residues. V was clipped by 7 bases and J by 0 bases; unmatched bases: 8. Germline assignment: CDR1 MNHEY and CDR2 SVGAGI. The TCR comes from a child younger than two. The sample comprised peripheral blood mononuclear cells (PBMCs). The V gene is TRBV6-5, the J gene TRBJ1-1; 7 nucleotides agree with TRBD1. The CDR3: CASNSPGGMNTEAFF. The CDR3 region has the DNA TGTGCCAGCAATTCCCCAGGGGGGATGAACACTGAAGCTTTCTTT.